A single T cell receptor beta chain is shown here with its context. As yet, its antigen is unknown. This record comes from a study of cytotoxic CD8 clonotypes in ibrutinib-treated CLL. Across the study: For this cohort, patients were about a dozen relapsed/refractory and around 15 treatment-naive, while 17 were IGHV unmutated. On average, about 97,000 productive rearrangements and just over 250,000 productive templates per sample. Study-wide findings and caveats: Increased clonality at ibrutinib response gave way to a return toward baseline at progression. Treatment left the uncommon public clonotypes either contracted or stable in frequency.

The CDR3 consists of 17 residues. With 0 bases clipped from V and 3 bases from J, the junction kept 5 bases outside the gene matches. Germline V gene lookup returns CDR1 SGHRS and CDR2 YFSETQ. Only in-frame clones appear in the TCRdb table, and some are missing; sequencing was by immunoSEQ multiplex PCR. The data contain over 140,000 clones, 75% to 85% of them seen just once; the ten biggest clones take up less than 9%. The clonotype originates from a human donor with chronic lymphocytic leukemia. The chain links TRBV5-1 to TRBJ2-5; 13 nucleotides agree with TRBD2. Sequencing was performed on PBMCs, taken after 36 months of ibrutinib treatment. The DNA of the CDR3 is TGCGCCAGCAGCTTGGTTAGCGGACTAGCGGGGGAAGAGACCCAGTACTTC. Protein sequence: CASSLVSGLAGEETQYF.